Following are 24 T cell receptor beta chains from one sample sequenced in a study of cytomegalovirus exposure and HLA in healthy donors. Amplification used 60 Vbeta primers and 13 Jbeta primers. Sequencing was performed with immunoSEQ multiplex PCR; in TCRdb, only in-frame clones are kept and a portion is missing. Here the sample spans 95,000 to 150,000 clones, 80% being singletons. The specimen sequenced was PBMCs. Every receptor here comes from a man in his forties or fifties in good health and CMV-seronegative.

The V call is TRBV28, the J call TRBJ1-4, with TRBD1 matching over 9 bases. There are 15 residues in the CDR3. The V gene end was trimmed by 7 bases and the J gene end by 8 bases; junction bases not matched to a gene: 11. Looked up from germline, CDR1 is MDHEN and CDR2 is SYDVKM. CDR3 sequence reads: CASTGPGTGWEKLFF. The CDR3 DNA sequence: TGTGCCAGCACAGGACCCGGGACAGGGTGGGAAAAACTGTTTTTT.

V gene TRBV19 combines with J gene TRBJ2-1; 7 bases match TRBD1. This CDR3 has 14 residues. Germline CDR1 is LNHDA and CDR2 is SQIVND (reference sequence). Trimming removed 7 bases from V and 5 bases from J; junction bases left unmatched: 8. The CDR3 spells CASIKQGIDNEQFF. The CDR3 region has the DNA TGTGCCAGTATTAAACAGGGGATCGACAATGAGCAGTTCTTC.

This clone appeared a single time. CDR3 sequence (DNA): TGTGCCACCGAAACAGGGCCAATGAACACTGAAGCTTTCTTT. It is translated as CATETGPMNTEAFF. The V call is TRBV28, the J call TRBJ1-1; TRBD1 might be the D (6 bases). CDR3 length equals 14 residues. The V end lost 10 bases, the J end lost 0 bases, and 15 bases lay between the germline ends. From germline, CDR1 is MDHEN and CDR2 SYDVKM.

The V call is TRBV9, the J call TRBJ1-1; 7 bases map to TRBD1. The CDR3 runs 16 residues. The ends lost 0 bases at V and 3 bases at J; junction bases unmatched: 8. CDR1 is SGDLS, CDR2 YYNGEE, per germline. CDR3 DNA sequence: TGTGCCAGCAGCGTAGGCCCCAGGGGGTCACACACTGAAGCTTTCTTT. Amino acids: CASSVGPRGSHTEAFF. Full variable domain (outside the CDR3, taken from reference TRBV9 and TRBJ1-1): DSGVTQTPKHLITATGQRVTLRCSPRSGDLSVYWYQQSLDQGLQFLIQYYNGEERAKGNILERFSAQQFPDLHSELNLSSLELGDSALYFCASSVGPRGSHTEAFFGQGTRLTVV.

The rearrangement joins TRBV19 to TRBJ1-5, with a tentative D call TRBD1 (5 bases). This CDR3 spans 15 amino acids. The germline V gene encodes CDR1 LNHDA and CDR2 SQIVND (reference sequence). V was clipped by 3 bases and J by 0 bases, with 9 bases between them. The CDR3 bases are TGTGCCAGTAGTATGACAGATTATAGCAATCAGCCCCAGCATTTT. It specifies CASSMTDYSNQPQHF.

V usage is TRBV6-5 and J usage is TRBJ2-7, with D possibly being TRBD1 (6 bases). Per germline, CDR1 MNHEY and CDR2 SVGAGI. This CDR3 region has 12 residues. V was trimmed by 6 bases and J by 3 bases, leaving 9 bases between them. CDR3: CASRRTVYEQYF. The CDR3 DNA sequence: TGTGCCAGCAGGCGGACAGTCTACGAGCAGTACTTC.

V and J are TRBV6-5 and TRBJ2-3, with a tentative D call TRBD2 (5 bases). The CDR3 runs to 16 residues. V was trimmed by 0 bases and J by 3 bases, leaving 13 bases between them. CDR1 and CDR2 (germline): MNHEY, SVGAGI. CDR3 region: CASSYSAGGFTDTQYF. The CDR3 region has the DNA TGTGCCAGCAGTTACTCGGCAGGAGGATTTACAGATACGCAGTATTTT.

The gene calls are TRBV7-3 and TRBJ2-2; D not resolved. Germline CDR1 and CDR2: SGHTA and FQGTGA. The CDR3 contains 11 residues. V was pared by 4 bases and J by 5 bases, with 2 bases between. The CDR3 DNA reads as TGTGCCAGCAGCTCAACCGGGGAGCTGTTTTTT. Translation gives CASSSTGELFF.

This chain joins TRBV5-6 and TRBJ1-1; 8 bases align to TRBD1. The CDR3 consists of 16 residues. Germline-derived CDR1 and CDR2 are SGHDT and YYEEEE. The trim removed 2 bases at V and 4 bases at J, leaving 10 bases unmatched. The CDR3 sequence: CASSFLIIQGGTEAFF. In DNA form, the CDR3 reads TGTGCCAGCAGCTTTTTAATAATACAGGGGGGCACTGAAGCTTTCTTT.

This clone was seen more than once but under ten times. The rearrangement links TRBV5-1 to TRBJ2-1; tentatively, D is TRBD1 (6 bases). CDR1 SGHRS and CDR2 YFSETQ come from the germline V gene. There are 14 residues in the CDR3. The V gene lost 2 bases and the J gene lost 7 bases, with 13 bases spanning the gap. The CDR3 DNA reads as TGCGCCAGCAGCTTCACCACAGGGTTGAATGAGCAGTTCTTC. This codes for CASSFTTGLNEQFF.

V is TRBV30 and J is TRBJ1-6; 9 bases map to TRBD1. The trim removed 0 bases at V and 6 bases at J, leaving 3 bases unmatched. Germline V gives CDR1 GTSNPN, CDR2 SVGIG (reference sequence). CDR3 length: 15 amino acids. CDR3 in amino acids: CAWSVLGQGNSPLHF. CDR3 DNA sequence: TGTGCCTGGAGTGTACTGGGACAGGGTAATTCACCCCTCCACTTT.

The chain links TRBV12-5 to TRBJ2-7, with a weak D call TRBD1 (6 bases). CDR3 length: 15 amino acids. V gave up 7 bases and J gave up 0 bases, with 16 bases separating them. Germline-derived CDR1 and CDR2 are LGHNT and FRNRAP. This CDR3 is CASASLRTASYEQYF. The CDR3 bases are TGTGCTAGTGCCAGCCTGAGGACAGCCTCCTACGAGCAGTACTTC.

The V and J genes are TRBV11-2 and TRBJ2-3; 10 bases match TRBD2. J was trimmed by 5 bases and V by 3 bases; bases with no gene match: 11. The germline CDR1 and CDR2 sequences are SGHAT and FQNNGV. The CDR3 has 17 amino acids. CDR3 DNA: TGTGCCAGCAGCTTGGGGGGAGCTAGCGGGAGAGAAGATACGCAGTATTTT. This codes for CASSLGGASGREDTQYF. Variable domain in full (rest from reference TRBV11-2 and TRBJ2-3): EAGVAQSPRYKIIEKRQSVAFWCNPISGHATLYWYQQILGQGPKLLIQFQNNGVVDDSQLPKDRFSAERLKGVDSTLKIQPAKLEDSAVYLCASSLGGASGREDTQYFGPGTRLTVL.

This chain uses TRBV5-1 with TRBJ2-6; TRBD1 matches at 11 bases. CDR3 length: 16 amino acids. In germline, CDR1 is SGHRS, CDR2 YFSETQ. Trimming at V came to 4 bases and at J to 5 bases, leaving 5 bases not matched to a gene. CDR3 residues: CASSPGQGVRANVLTF. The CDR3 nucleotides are TGCGCCAGCAGCCCGGGACAGGGGGTACGGGCCAACGTCCTGACTTTC.

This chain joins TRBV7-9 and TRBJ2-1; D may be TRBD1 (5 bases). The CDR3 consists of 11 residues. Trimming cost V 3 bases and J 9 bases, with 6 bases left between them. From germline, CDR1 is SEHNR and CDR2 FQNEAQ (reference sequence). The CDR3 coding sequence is TGTGCCAGCAGCTTGACAGTTGAGCAGTTCTTC. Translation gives CASSLTVEQFF.

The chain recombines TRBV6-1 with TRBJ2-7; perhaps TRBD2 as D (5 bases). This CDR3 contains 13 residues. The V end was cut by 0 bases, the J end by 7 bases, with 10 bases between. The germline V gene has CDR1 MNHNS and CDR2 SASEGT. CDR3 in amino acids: CASSEAGVGEQYF. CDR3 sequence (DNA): TGTGCCAGCAGTGAAGCCGGGGTAGGGGAGCAGTACTTC.

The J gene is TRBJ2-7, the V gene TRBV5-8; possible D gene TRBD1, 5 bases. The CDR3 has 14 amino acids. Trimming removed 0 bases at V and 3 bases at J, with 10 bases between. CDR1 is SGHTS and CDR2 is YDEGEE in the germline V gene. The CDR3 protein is CASSLAAGNYEQYF. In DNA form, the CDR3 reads TGTGCCAGCAGCTTGGCCGCAGGGAACTACGAGCAGTACTTC.

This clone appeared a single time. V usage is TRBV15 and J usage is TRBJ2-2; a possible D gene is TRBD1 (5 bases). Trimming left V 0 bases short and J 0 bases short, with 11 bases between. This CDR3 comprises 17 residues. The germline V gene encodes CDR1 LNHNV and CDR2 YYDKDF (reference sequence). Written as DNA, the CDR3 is TGTGCCACCAGCAGAGATAGGGGCCCCGCGAACACCGGGGAGCTGTTTTTT. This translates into CATSRDRGPANTGELFF. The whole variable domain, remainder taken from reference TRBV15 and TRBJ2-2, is DAMVIQNPRYQVTQFGKPVTLSCSQTLNHNVMYWYQQKSSQAPKLLFHYYDKDFNNEADTPDNFQSRRPNTSFCFLDIRSPGLGDTAMYLCATSRDRGPANTGELFFGEGSRLTVL.

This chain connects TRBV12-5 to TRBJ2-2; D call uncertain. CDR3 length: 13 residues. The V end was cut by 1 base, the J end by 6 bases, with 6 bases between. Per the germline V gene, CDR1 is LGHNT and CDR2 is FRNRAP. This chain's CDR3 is CASGLGASGELFF. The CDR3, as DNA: TGTGCTAGTGGTTTGGGTGCGTCCGGGGAGCTGTTTTTT.

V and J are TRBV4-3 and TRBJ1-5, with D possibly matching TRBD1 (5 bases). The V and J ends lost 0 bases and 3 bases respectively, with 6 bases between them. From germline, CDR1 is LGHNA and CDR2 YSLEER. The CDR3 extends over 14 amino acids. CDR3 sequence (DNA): TGCGCCAGCAGCCAAGAACAGGACAATCAGCCCCAGCATTTT. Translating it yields CASSQEQDNQPQHF.

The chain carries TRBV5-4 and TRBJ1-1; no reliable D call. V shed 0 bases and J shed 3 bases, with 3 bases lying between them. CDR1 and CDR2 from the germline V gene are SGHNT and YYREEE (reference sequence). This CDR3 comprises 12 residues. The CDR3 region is CASSLADTEAFF. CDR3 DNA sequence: TGTGCCAGCAGCTTGGCCGACACTGAAGCTTTCTTT.

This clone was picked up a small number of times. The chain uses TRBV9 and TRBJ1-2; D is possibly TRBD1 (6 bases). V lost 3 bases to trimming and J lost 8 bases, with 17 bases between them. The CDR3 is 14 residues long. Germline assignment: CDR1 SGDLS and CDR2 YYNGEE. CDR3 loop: CASSGSQGLNGYTF. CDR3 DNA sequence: TGTGCCAGCAGCGGTAGCCAGGGGCTTAACGGCTACACCTTC.

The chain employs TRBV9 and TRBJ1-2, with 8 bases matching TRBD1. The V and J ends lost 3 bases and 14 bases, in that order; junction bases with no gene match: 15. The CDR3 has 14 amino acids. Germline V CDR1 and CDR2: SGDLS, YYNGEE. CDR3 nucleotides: TGTGCCAGCAGCGCGCTCGGGACAGGTGGACCTTGGACCTTC. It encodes CASSALGTGGPWTF. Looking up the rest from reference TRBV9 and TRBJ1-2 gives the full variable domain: DSGVTQTPKHLITATGQRVTLRCSPRSGDLSVYWYQQSLDQGLQFLIQYYNGEERAKGNILERFSAQQFPDLHSELNLSSLELGDSALYFCASSALGTGGPWTFGSGTRLTVV.

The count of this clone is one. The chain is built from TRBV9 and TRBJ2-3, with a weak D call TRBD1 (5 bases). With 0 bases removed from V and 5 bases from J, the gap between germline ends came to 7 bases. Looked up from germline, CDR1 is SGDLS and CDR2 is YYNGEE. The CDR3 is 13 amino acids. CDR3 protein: CASSVDGQDTQYF. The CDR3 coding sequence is TGTGCCAGCAGCGTAGATGGACAAGATACGCAGTATTTT.